Listed here are 18 T cell receptor beta chains from one sample, sequenced in a study of blood T cell repertoires in COVID-19. TCRdb's copy holds only in-frame clones and misses some; the assay was immunoSEQ multiplex PCR. The data show about 440,000 clones, about 85% seen once. Sequenced material: PBMCs or T cells enriched from blood (not recorded which). These receptors all come from a woman in her late teens or twenties with acute COVID-19.

The V gene is TRBV28, the J gene TRBJ1-5, with D possibly matching TRBD1 (5 bases). V dropped 4 bases and J dropped 4 bases, with 11 bases sitting between them. This CDR3 spans 14 amino acids. The germline V gene has CDR1 MDHEN and CDR2 SYDVKM. The CDR3 loop reads CASSSFGGNQPQHF. The DNA for the CDR3 is TGTGCCAGCAGTTCATTTGGGGGGAATCAGCCCCAGCATTTT. Full variable domain (missing parts from reference TRBV28 and TRBJ1-5): DVKVTQSSRYLVKRTGEKVFLECVQDMDHENMFWYRQDPGLGLRLIYFSYDVKMKEKGDIPEGYSVSREKKERFSLILESASTNQTSMYLCASSSFGGNQPQHFGDGTRLSIL.

This chain uses TRBV18 with TRBJ1-6; the D gene is possibly TRBD1 (5 bases). The V gene's germline CDR1 is KGHSH and CDR2 LQKENI. This CDR3 is 15 amino acids long. V was clipped by 5 bases and J by 8 bases, with 16 bases between them. The CDR3 loop reads CASSSSGGRDSPLHF. The CDR3 coding sequence is TGTGCCAGCTCATCGTCCGGGGGAAGGGATTCACCCCTCCACTTT.

This chain joins TRBV19 and TRBJ1-5; D might be TRBD1 (5 bases). Per germline, CDR1 LNHDA and CDR2 SQIVND (reference sequence). V was trimmed by 1 base and J by 4 bases, leaving 14 bases between them. This CDR3 comprises 16 residues. This CDR3 reads CASSIVRGHGNQPQHF. In nucleotides, the CDR3 is TGTGCCAGTAGTATAGTTAGAGGACACGGAAATCAGCCCCAGCATTTT.

This clone was observed a single time. This chain uses TRBV30 with TRBJ1-2; D is uncertain. CDR1 and CDR2 from the germline V gene are GTSNPN and SVGIG (reference sequence). The V and J ends lost 3 bases and 4 bases respectively, with 15 bases between them. This CDR3 is 14 amino acids long. The chain's CDR3 is CAWSFQNSLYGYTF. The CDR3, as DNA: TGTGCCTGGAGCTTCCAGAACAGCCTCTATGGCTACACCTTC.

The chain employs TRBV28 and TRBJ2-6; 12 positions agree with TRBD1. This CDR3 has 19 residues. The V and J ends lost 6 bases and 4 bases, in that order; junction bases with no gene match: 13. Per germline, CDR1 MDHEN and CDR2 SYDVKM. The CDR3 is CASSSIPGQGAKGANVLTF. CDR3 nucleotides: TGTGCCAGCAGCTCAATTCCGGGACAGGGGGCAAAAGGGGCCAACGTCCTGACTTTC.

CDR3 region: CASSQRGLINQPQHF. DNA for the CDR3: TGCGCCAGCAGCCAAAGAGGACTTATCAATCAGCCCCAGCATTTT. The chain uses TRBV4-1 and TRBJ1-5, with unresolved D. Germline assignment: CDR1 MGHRA and CDR2 YSYEKL. Between the trimmed V and J ends, which lost 2 bases and 3 bases, there was a span of 11 bases. This CDR3 is 15 amino acids long.

This chain joins TRBV19 and TRBJ1-2; D not certain. V lost 0 bases and J 4 bases, leaving 9 bases between the germline ends. The germline gives CDR1 LNHDA, CDR2 SQIVND (reference sequence). The CDR3 extends over 14 amino acids. DNA for the CDR3: TGTGCCAGTAGTATAGAAAGAACGGTCTATGGCTACACCTTC. Translation gives CASSIERTVYGYTF.

V is TRBV9 and J is TRBJ1-1; 8 positions agree with TRBD1. With V trimmed by 0 bases and J by 6 bases, 10 bases remained unmatched. Germline CDR1 and CDR2: SGDLS and YYNGEE. This CDR3 is 16 amino acids long. The CDR3 coding sequence is TGTGCCAGCAGCGTAGCTCAGGGGGCTTTAAGGGCTGAAGCTTTCTTT. Translation gives CASSVAQGALRAEAFF.

This clone was recorded a few times. V is TRBV14 and J is TRBJ2-2, with D perhaps matching TRBD1 (6 bases). This CDR3 spans 17 amino acids. Trimming pared 0 bases from V and 6 bases from J, leaving 17 bases between. CDR1 and CDR2 from the germline V gene are SGHDN and FVKESK. CDR3 residues: CASSQEWAGEFAGELFF. For the CDR3, the DNA is TGTGCCAGCAGCCAAGAGTGGGCAGGGGAATTCGCCGGGGAGCTGTTTTTT. Full variable domain (missing parts from reference TRBV14 and TRBJ2-2): EAGVTQFPSHSVIEKGQTVTLRCDPISGHDNLYWYRRVMGKEIKFLLHFVKESKQDESGMPNNRFLAERTGGTYSTLKVQPAELEDSGVYFCASSQEWAGEFAGELFFGEGSRLTVL.

J is TRBJ1-5 and V is TRBV7-8, with a possible D match to TRBD1 (5 bases). V dropped 6 bases and J dropped 7 bases, with 13 bases sitting between them. Germline V lookup: CDR1 SGHVS, CDR2 FQNEAQ. There are 13 residues in the CDR3. The CDR3 loop is CASSPQGYQPQHF. In DNA, the CDR3 is TGTGCCAGCAGTCCTCAGGGATACCAGCCCCAGCATTTT.

The chain is built from TRBV18 and TRBJ1-1; 8 bases are a match to TRBD1. CDR3 length: 15 residues. V lost 1 base to trimming and J lost 4 bases; unmatched junction nucleotides: 5. The germline V gene has CDR1 KGHSH and CDR2 LQKENI. CDR3 coding DNA: TGTGCCAGCTCACCACAGTCCGACAGGGGCACTGAAGCTTTCTTT. This codes for CASSPQSDRGTEAFF.

The rearrangement joins TRBV3-1 (or the pseudogene TRBV3-2) to TRBJ2-4; D may be TRBD1 (6 bases). This CDR3 spans 15 amino acids. The germline V and J ends were trimmed by 4 bases and 10 bases, with 20 bases remaining between them. CDR1 LGHDT and CDR2 YNNKEL come from the germline V gene (reference sequence). The chain's CDR3 is CASSPTGTPWGIQYF. The DNA for the CDR3 is TGTGCCAGCAGCCCAACGGGGACACCCTGGGGGATTCAGTACTTC.

V and J are TRBV28 and TRBJ2-4, with 7 bases matching TRBD2. CDR1 is MDHEN, CDR2 SYDVKM, per germline. V was pared by 8 bases and J by 0 bases, with 4 bases of the junction left unmatched. The CDR3 spans 14 residues. Written as DNA, the CDR3 is TGTGCCAGCGGGGAGGGTATAGCCAAAAACATTCAGTACTTC. Encoded protein: CASGEGIAKNIQYF.

The rearrangement joins TRBV10-1 to TRBJ2-1; 11 bases match TRBD2. Germline CDR1 and CDR2: WNHNN and SYGVQD (reference sequence). The CDR3 is 15 residues long. With V trimmed by 0 bases and J by 10 bases, 5 bases remained unmatched. The CDR3 coding sequence is TGCGCCAGCAGTGAGTCGAAAGGGACTAGCGGAGAGCAGTTCTTC. It yields the protein CASSESKGTSGEQFF.

The V and J genes are TRBV12-3 or TRBV12-4 and TRBJ2-7; TRBD2 might be the D (6 bases). The ends were cut back, 5 bases at V and 3 bases at J, with 11 bases in the middle. The CDR3 contains 13 residues. The CDR3 coding sequence is TGTGCCAGCAGTGCGGGGCAGAACTACGAGCAGTACTTC. It codes for CASSAGQNYEQYF.

There are a few counts of this clone. V usage is TRBV12-3 or TRBV12-4 and J usage is TRBJ1-1; TRBD1 is a possible D gene (5 bases). There are 13 residues in the CDR3. Trimming removed 7 bases at V and 1 base at J, with 10 bases between. The CDR3, as DNA: TGTGCCAGCACCCCCCAGGGGAACACTGAAGCTTTCTTT. Protein sequence: CASTPQGNTEAFF.

The chain uses TRBV29-1 and TRBJ1-1; tentatively, D is TRBD1 (6 bases). The length of the CDR3 is 16 residues. V was clipped by 0 bases and J by 4 bases, with 18 bases between them. Germline-derived CDR1 and CDR2 are SQVTM and ANQGSEA. The CDR3 DNA follows: TGCAGCGTTGAAGATCCTCGGGGGGGGCGTTCCACTGAAGCTTTCTTT. Its translation is CSVEDPRGGRSTEAFF.

The chain employs TRBV9 and TRBJ2-1; possible D gene TRBD1, 5 bases. The CDR3 runs to 14 residues. With 0 bases removed from V and 6 bases from J, the gap between germline ends came to 10 bases. The V gene's germline CDR1 is SGDLS and CDR2 YYNGEE. CDR3 nucleotide sequence: TGTGCCAGCAGCGTAGGCAGGGCGGTCAATGAGCAGTTCTTC. Translated, it gives CASSVGRAVNEQFF.